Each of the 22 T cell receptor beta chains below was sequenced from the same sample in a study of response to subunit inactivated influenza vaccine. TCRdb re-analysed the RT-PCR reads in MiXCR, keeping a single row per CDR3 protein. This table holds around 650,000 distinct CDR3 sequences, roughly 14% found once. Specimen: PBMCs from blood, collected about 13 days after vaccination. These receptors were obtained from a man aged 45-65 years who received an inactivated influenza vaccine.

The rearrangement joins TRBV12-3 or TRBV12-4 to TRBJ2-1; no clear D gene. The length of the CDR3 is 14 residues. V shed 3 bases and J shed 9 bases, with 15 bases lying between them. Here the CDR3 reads CASSLVGPRAEQFF. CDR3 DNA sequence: TGTGCCAGCAGTTTGGTAGGGCCTAGAGCTGAGCAGTTCTTC.

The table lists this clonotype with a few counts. The CDR3 is CASSYSSGAGNSPLHF. The DNA of the CDR3 is TGTGCCAGCAGTTACTCCTCAGGGGCAGGAAATTCACCCCTCCACTTT. The V and J genes are TRBV6-2 or TRBV6-3 and TRBJ1-6, with a possible D match to TRBD1 (6 bases). Germline values: CDR1 MNHEY, CDR2 SVGEGT. The CDR3 spans 16 residues. The V gene lost 0 bases and the J gene lost 7 bases, with 13 bases spanning the gap.

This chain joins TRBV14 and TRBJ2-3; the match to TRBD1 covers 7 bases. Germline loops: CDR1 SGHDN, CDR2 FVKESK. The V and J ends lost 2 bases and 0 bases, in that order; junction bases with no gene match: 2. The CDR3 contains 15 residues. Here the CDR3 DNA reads TGTGCCAGCAGCCAATGGGACAGAAGCACAGATACGCAGTATTTT. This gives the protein CASSQWDRSTDTQYF.

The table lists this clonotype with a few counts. The CDR3 region is CATSRDRDRPNTGELFF. The CDR3 DNA follows: TGTGCCACCAGCAGAGACCGGGACAGGCCGAACACCGGGGAGCTGTTTTTT. The chain has TRBV15 and TRBJ2-2; the match to TRBD1 covers 8 bases. The germline gives CDR1 LNHNV, CDR2 YYDKDF (reference sequence). Germline trimming cut 0 bases from V and 0 bases from J; bases unmatched to any gene: 3. The CDR3 contains 17 residues. Variable domain in full (rest from reference TRBV15 and TRBJ2-2): DAMVIQNPRYQVTQFGKPVTLSCSQTLNHNVMYWYQQKSSQAPKLLFHYYDKDFNNEADTPDNFQSRRPNTSFCFLDIRSPGLGDTAMYLCATSRDRDRPNTGELFFGEGSRLTVL.

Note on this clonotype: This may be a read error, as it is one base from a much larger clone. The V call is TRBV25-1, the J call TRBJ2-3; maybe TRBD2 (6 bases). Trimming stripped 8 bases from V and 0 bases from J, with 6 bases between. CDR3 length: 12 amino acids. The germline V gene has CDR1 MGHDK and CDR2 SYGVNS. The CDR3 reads CASGGSTDTQYF. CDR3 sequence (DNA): TGTGCCAGCGGGGGGAGCACAGATACGCAGTATTTT.

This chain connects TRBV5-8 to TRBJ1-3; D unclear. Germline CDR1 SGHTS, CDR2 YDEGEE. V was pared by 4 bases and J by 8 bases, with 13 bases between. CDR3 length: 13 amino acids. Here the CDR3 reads CASSVEGSHTIYF. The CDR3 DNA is TGTGCCAGCAGCGTTGAAGGGAGTCACACCATATATTTT.

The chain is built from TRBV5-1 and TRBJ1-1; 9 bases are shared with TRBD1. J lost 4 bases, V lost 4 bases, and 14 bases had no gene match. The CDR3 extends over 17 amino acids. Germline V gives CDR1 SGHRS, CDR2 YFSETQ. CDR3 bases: TGCGCCAGCAGCCGCGGTTTCTGGGACAGGGAAGTCACTGAAGCTTTCTTT. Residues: CASSRGFWDREVTEAFF.

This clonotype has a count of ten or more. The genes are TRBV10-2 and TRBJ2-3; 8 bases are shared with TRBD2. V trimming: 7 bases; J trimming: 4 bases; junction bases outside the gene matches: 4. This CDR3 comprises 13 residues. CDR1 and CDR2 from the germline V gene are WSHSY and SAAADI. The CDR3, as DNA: TGCGCCAGCAAAACGGGGGGGCCAGATACGCAGTATTTT. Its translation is CASKTGGPDTQYF.

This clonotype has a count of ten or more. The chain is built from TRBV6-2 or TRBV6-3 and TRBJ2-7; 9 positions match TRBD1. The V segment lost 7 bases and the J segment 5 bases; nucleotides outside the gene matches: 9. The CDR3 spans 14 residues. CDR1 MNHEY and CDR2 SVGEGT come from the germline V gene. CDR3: CASNEDRGNNEQYF. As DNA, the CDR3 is TGTGCCAGCAATGAGGACAGGGGAAATAACGAGCAGTACTTC.

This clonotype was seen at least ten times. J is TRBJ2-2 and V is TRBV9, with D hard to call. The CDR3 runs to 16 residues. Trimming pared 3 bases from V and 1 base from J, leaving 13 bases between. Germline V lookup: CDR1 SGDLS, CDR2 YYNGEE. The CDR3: CASSARASGNTGELFF. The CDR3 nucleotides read TGTGCCAGCAGCGCAAGAGCTAGTGGGAACACCGGGGAGCTGTTTTTT.

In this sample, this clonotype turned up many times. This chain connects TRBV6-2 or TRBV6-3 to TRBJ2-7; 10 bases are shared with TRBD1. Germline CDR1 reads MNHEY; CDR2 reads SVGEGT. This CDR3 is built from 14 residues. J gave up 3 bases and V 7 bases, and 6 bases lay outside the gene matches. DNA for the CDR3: TGTGCCAGCACCCCGGACAGGGGGTACTACGAGCAGTACTTC. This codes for CASTPDRGYYEQYF.

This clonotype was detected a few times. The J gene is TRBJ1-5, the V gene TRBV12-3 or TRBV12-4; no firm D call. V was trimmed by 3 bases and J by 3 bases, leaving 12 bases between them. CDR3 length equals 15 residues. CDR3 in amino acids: CASSLASGNNQPQHF. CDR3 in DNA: TGTGCCAGCAGTTTGGCGTCAGGTAACAATCAGCCCCAGCATTTT.

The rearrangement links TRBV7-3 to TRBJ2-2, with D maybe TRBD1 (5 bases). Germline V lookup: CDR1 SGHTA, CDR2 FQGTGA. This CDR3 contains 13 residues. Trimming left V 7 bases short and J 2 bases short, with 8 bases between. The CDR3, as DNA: TGTGCCAGCACCAGGGTCAACACCGGGGAGCTGTTTTTT. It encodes CASTRVNTGELFF.

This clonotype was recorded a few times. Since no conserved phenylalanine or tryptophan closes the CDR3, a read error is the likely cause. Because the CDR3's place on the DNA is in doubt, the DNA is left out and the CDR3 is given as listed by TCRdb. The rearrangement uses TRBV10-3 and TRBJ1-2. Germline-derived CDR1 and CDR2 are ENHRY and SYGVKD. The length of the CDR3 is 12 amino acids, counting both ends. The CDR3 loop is CAISESQGRHQL.

In DNA, the CDR3 is TGCGCCAGCAGCCGGGTGGCAGGTAGAACTGAAGCTTTCTTT. Its protein product is CASSRVAGRTEAFF. The chain is built from TRBV4-3 and TRBJ1-1, with D unclear. The V and J ends lost 4 bases and 5 bases respectively, with 14 bases between them. This CDR3 contains 14 residues. The V gene's germline CDR1 is LGHNA and CDR2 YSLEER.

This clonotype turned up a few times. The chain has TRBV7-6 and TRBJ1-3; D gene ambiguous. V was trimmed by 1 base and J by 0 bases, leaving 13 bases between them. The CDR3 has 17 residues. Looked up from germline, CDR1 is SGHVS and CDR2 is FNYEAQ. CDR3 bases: TGTGCCAGCAGCTTAGATAACCGGGGTCTCTCTGGAAACACCATATATTTT. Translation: CASSLDNRGLSGNTIYF.

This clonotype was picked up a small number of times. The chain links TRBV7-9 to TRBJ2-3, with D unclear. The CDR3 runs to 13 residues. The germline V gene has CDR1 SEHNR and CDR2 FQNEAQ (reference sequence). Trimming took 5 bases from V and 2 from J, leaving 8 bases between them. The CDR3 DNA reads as TGTGCCAGCAGCGCAGAACCCACAGATACGCAGTATTTT. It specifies CASSAEPTDTQYF.

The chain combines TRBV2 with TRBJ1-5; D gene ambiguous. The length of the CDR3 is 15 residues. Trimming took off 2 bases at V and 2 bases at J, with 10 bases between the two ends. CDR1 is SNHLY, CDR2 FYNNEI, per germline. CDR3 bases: TGTGCCAGCAGTGAAACAGTTTTGGGCAATCAGCCCCAGCATTTT. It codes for CASSETVLGNQPQHF.

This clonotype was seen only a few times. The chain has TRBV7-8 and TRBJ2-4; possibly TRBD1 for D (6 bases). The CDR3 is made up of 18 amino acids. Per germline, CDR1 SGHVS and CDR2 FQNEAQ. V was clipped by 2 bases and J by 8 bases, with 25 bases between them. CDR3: CASSLPKRIGTTQDIQYF. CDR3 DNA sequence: TGTGCCAGCAGCTTACCCAAAAGAATTGGGACAACGCAGGACATTCAGTACTTC.

The CDR3 DNA reads TGCAGTGCTAGAGATCCTCAGACCGGACCCTACGAGCAGTACTTC. It encodes CSARDPQTGPYEQYF. This rearrangement joins TRBV20-1 to TRBJ2-7; D remains ambiguous. CDR3 length: 15 residues. CDR1 is DFQATT and CDR2 is SNEGSKA in the germline V gene (reference sequence). The germline V and J ends were trimmed by 0 bases and 2 bases, with 14 bases remaining between them.

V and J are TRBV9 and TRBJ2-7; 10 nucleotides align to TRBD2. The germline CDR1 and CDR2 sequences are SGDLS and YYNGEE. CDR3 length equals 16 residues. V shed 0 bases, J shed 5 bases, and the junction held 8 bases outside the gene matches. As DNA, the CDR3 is TGTGCCAGCAGCGTAGGGCTAGCGGGAGATGCGGACGAGCAGTACTTC. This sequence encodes CASSVGLAGDADEQYF.

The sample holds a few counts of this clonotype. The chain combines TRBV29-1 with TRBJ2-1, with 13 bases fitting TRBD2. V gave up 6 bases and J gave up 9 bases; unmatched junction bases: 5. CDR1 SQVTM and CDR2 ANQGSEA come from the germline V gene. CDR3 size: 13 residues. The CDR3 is CSVLGLAGSEQFF. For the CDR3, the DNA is TGCAGCGTGTTGGGACTAGCGGGGTCTGAGCAGTTCTTC.